This T cell receptor beta chain was obtained from a study of human T cells and chemical hapten exposure. Study outcomes and limitations: No change in TCRs above 1 in 1000 frequency was produced by DPC sensitization.

There are many counts of this clonotype. What it binds is unknown. Unfractionated whole blood yielded total RNA. Germline loops: CDR1 SGDLS, CDR2 YYNGEE. The CDR3 is 13 residues long. With 4 bases removed from V and 6 bases from J, the gap between germline ends came to 13 bases. Unique molecular identifiers were linked by the library to individual cDNA molecules. The authors' processing: Across samples, TCR counts had a median of roughly 97,000 and ranged from roughly 20,000 to 690,600. TCRdb re-called the 5' RACE reads with MiXCR, one entry per CDR3 protein. TCRdb, not the original authors, processed these V and J calls. The table records 130,000 or so distinct CDR3 sequences, around 4.1% of them present only once.

The J gene is TRBJ1-1, the V gene TRBV9; D perhaps matches TRBD1 (5 bases). The receptor was derived from a female donor in good health. The CDR3 loop is CASSKGWGAEAFF. CDR3 bases: TGTGCCAGCAGCAAGGGCTGGGGGGCTGAAGCTTTCTTT.